Detailed here is one TCR beta chain. What it binds is unknown. The data originate from a study of blood T cells in healthy people across ages. Overall study context: Per every two T cells, about one barcoded beta molecule was captured by template switching.

Germline V gene data show CDR1 as MNHEY and CDR2 as SVGAGI. V lost 4 bases and J 4 bases, leaving 16 bases between the germline ends. This CDR3 comprises 15 residues. Findings and caveats of the study: Lack of knowledge of donor CMV status possibly confounded expanded clonotype changes.

The second PCR ran about 6 to 12 cycles with a sample-barcoded 5' primer and J-beta primers. TCRdb called the 5' RACE reads again in MiXCR, with one record for every CDR3 protein. The sample lists 1.5 million to 2 million distinct CDR3 sequences, 28% occurring once. Sample: blood. The genes are TRBV6-5 and TRBJ1-2, with D tentatively TRBD1 (5 bases). The receptor's source is a woman aged 30 to 39 in good health. Here the CDR3 reads CASSFGHLEGYGYTF. The CDR3 region has the DNA TGTGCCAGCAGTTTTGGACACCTTGAGGGCTATGGCTACACCTTC.